This TCR beta chain appears in the sequencing data of a study of cytomegalovirus exposure and HLA in healthy donors. Overall study findings and caveats: Follow-up analysis later connected one missense variant in DCLRE1C with trimming of TCR beta V- and J-genes.

Primers included in the PCR were 60 Vbeta and 13 Jbeta primers. The repertoire was sequenced with immunoSEQ multiplex PCR; TCRdb's copy has only in-frame clones and lacks some. The sample holds around 140,000 clones, 75% to 90% seen once. Concerning this clone: Its specificity is unknown.

V lost 7 bases and J lost 7, with 22 bases in between. The CDR3 covers 15 residues. Germline V gene lookup returns CDR1 SNHLY and CDR2 FYNNEI. The chain employs TRBV2 and TRBJ1-1; the D is unclear. This receptor was obtained from a man aged 40-49 years in good health and CMV-seronegative. Sequencing was carried out using PBMCs. The CDR3 reads CASIPSRGGMNEAFF. As DNA, the CDR3 is TGTGCCAGCATACCATCACGGGGAGGCATGAATGAAGCTTTCTTT.